This entry concerns a single T cell receptor (beta chain). Antigen unknown. This specimen comes from a study of T cell repertoires in cytomegalovirus infection. At the level of the study: Well-studied HLA-B-restricted CMV epitopes were used in the study alongside recently identified HLA-C-restricted ones.

Study-wide results and limits: It was HLA-C-restricted CMV-specific TCR beta clonotypes that dominated the response ex vivo.

V lost 0 bases to trimming and J lost 6 bases, with 12 bases between them. The CDR3 extends over 15 amino acids. Germline CDR1 is LGHNA and CDR2 is YSLEER. TCRdb reprocessed the reads via MiXCR and lists one record per CDR3 protein. In the table there are about 63,000 distinct CDR3 sequences, roughly a fifth of which are singletons. This chain connects TRBV4-3 to TRBJ1-5, with D perhaps matching TRBD1 (5 bases). Here the sequenced sample was CD8+ T cells from cultured PBMCs, taken from culture after CMV antigen stimulation. The clonotype originates from a human donor in good health (CMV status not recorded). Some clones in this sample may be carry-over from other donors' samples. The DNA of the CDR3 is TGCGCCAGCAGCCAAGAGTTTCGGGGCCCTCAGCCCCAGCATTTT. Amino acid sequence: CASSQEFRGPQPQHF.